This T cell receptor beta chain was sequenced during a study of shared clonotypes between healthy human individuals. Study at large: Serving as donors were a couple of women and a few men, whose ages spanned 18 to 49. Findings and caveats of the study: In the sorted subsets, rarefaction showed sequencing was incomplete despite large depth.

This table comes from immunoSEQ multiplex PCR, and its TCRdb copy is limited to in-frame clones, with some not included. The sample yields 2 million to 2.5 million clones, approximately 95% seen once. This clone showed up just once. Its antigen is unidentified. Trimming took 1 base from V and 2 from J, leaving 12 bases between them. The CDR3 has 15 amino acids. Germline V gene lookup returns CDR1 SEHNR and CDR2 FQNEAQ (reference sequence). The chain uses TRBV7-9 and TRBJ2-7; D is perhaps TRBD1 or TRBD2 (5 bases each). Material: naive CD4+ T cells from PBMCs. Subset here: CD45RA+ positively selected. The TCR sequence derives from a man between 18 and 35 years old in good health. Some clones in this sample may be carry-over from other donors' samples. The CDR3 DNA reads as TGTGCCAGCAGCTTAGTGGGGACGCGAGCCTACGAGCAGTACTTC. This sequence encodes CASSLVGTRAYEQYF. Filled out from reference TRBV7-9 and TRBJ2-7, the complete variable domain reads DTGVSQNPRHKITKRGQNVTFRCDPISEHNRLYWYRQTLGQGPEFLTYFQNEAQLEKSRLLSDRFSAERPKGSFSTLEIQRTEQGDSAMYLCASSLVGTRAYEQYFGPGTRLTVT.